Described below is a single TCR beta chain sequence and its context. The antigen is not known. The data stem from a study of long-term antiretroviral therapy in people with HIV. The study, taken as a whole, reports: Someone took the blood between the mid-2000s and the late 2010s, maybe while older ART regimens were in use. Although diversity increased after ART, it remained lower than in transplant donor controls.

Participants living with HIV all received treatment in the United States. An immunoSEQ assay, version v3.0, was performed at survey level. The data were produced by immunoSEQ multiplex PCR, yet TCRdb's version contains in-frame clones alone and is incomplete. The sample records fewer than 25,000 clones, approximately 89% being singletons. Trimming pared 6 bases from V and 8 bases from J, leaving 16 bases between. This CDR3 has 14 amino acids. The germline V gene has CDR1 SGHAT and CDR2 FQNNGV. The V and J genes are TRBV11-2 and TRBJ2-2; a weak D match, TRBD1 (5 bases). The sample consisted of unsorted PBMCs, taken around 2.7 years after starting antiretroviral therapy. This clonotype originated in a woman aged 50 to 65 with HIV. The CDR3 sequence is CASSSRDSKGELFF. CDR3 sequence (DNA): TGTGCCAGCAGTTCTCGTGACAGTAAGGGGGAGCTGTTTTTT.